This T cell receptor (beta chain) was retrieved from a study of control samples from healthy donors and cancer patients. Some clones are missing from TCRdb's copy, which holds only in-frame ones; the method was immunoSEQ multiplex PCR. In the table there are approximately 68,000 clones, approximately 83% of which are singletons. Germline assignment: CDR1 LNHDA and CDR2 SQIVND (reference sequence). V shed 6 bases, J shed 4 bases, and the junction held 9 bases outside the gene matches. CDR3 length equals 15 residues. This TCR was sampled from a man aged 55 to 70 in good health. Sequences were obtained from blood. This sequence joins TRBV19 and TRBJ1-2, with 9 bases fitting TRBD1. CDR3 in amino acids: CASSMSGQGLYGYTF. CDR3 bases: TGTGCCAGTAGCATGTCGGGACAGGGACTCTATGGCTACACCTTC.